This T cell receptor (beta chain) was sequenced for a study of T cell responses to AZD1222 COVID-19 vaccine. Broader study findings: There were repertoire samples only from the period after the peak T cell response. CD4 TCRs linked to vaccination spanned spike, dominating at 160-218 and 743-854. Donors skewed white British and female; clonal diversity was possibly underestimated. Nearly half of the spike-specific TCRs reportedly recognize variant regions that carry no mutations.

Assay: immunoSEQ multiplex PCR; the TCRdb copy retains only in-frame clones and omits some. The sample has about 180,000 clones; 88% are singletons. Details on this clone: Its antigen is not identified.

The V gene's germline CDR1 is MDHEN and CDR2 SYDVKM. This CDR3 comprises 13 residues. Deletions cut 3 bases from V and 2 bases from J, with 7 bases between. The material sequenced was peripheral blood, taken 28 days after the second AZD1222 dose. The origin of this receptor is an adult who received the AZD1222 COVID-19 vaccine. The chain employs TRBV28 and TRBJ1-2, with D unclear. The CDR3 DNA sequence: TGTGCCAGCAGTTTCGCGGGGAACTATGGCTACACCTTC. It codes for CASSFAGNYGYTF.